This T cell receptor beta chain is from a study of vaccination and CD4 T cells after COVID-19. Cultured CD4+ T cell DNA was sequenced using the Oncomine TCR Beta short-read assay. DNA came from CD4+ T cells after culture. TCRdb fed the PCR reads into MiXCR, producing one record per CDR3 protein. The profile covers 7,500 to 10,000 distinct CDR3 sequences, with around 67% appearing a single time and more than 35% taken by the ten largest. V was trimmed by 5 bases and J by 5 bases, leaving 12 bases between them. In germline, CDR1 is SGHTA, CDR2 FQGNSA. This CDR3 spans 13 amino acids. Treatment of the sample: roughly 11-day PBMC culture with coronavirus spike peptide pools or control peptides (ViraFEST assay). Concerning this clonotype: Its antigen is undetermined.

This sequence originates from a human donor who had recovered from COVID-19. The sequencing input was CD4+ T cells from blood, cultured in vitro. The rearrangement uses TRBV7-2 and TRBJ2-5, with D tentatively TRBD2 (5 bases). CDR3 in DNA: TGTGCCAGCAGCGTCGGGATCTGGGAGACCCAGTACTTC. This sequence encodes CASSVGIWETQYF.